This TCR beta chain was sequenced for a study of T cells in Graves' hyperthyroidism and ophthalmopathy. Amplified TCR beta CDR3 regions derived from RNA transcripts. The primer set for the first-round RT-PCR of the TCR CDR3 was HTBI. TCRdb used MiXCR to reprocess the multiplex PCR reads, holding one entry per CDR3 protein. This table holds some 620,000 distinct CDR3 sequences, roughly 15% found once. Study conclusions and caveats: Peripheral blood also featured most of the thyroid clonotypes expanded above 0.001.

Trimming took off 3 bases at V and 0 bases at J, with 9 bases between the two ends. CDR3 size: 14 residues. The germline V gene has CDR1 MDHEN and CDR2 SYDVKM. At least ten counts were recorded for this clonotype. Its specificity is unknown. The chain couples TRBV28 to TRBJ2-7; perhaps TRBD1 as D (5 bases). The sequenced material came from blood. This receptor was obtained from a woman aged 25 to 39 with Graves' hyperthyroidism. The CDR3 here is CASSLAGYSYEQYF. The CDR3 nucleotides read TGTGCCAGCAGTTTGGCAGGGTACTCCTACGAGCAGTACTTC.